A selection of T cell receptor beta chains follows, all from one sample in a study of identifying expanded T cells in peripheral blood. Profiling relied on immunoSEQ multiplex PCR, and the TCRdb table lists in-frame clones only, not all of them. The repertoire holds approximately 79,000 clones, 90% seen once, with over 2.5% in the top ten. Sequences were obtained from blood. The receptor source for this set is a person aged 18 to 75 in good health. Each CDR3 is given with its conserved first and last residue. The order of the fields is D gene, V gene, J gene, CDR3 protein, CDR3 DNA. The D gene is left open where the match is weak.

>.|TRBV5-1|TRBJ2-2
CASTWNTGELFF
TGCGCCAGCACGTGGAACACCGGGGAGCTGTTTTTT
>.|TRBV7-6|TRBJ1-4
CASTPGTAGVDEKLFF
TGTGCCAGCACTCCCGGGACCGCGGGGGTGGATGAAAAACTGTTTTTT
>TRBD1|TRBV6-5|TRBJ1-5
CASSRDRNNQPQHF
TGTGCCAGCAGCCGGGACAGAAACAATCAGCCCCAGCATTTT
>TRBD2|TRBV5-1|TRBJ2-7
CASSWGGRDTYEQYF
TGCGCCAGCAGCTGGGGCGGGAGGGATACCTACGAGCAGTACTTC
>.|TRBV18|TRBJ1-3
CASSPLSGSGNTIYF
TGTGCCAGCTCACCACTGTCGGGTTCTGGAAACACCATATATTTT
>.|TRBV7-6|TRBJ2-3
CASSLGGKPDTQYF
TGTGCCAGCAGCTTAGGGGGGAAGCCAGATACGCAGTATTTT
>.|TRBV18|TRBJ2-2
CASSPPEGTNTGELFF
TGTGCCAGCTCACCACCTGAGGGAACGAACACCGGGGAGCTGTTTTTT
>.|TRBV27|TRBJ2-3
CASSLQGRTDTQYF
TGTGCCAGCAGTTTACAGGGACGCACAGATACGCAGTATTTT
>.|TRBV2|TRBJ1-4
CASSDGSSRTKLFF
TGTGCCAGCAGCGACGGGTCTAGCAGGACGAAACTGTTTTTT
>.|TRBV7-9|TRBJ1-4
CASSSRGEKLFF
TGTGCCAGCAGCAGCAGAGGGGAAAAACTGTTTTTT
>.|TRBV9|TRBJ2-1
CASSPGPTRGNEQFF
TGTGCCAGCAGCCCGGGACCGACACGGGGGAATGAGCAGTTCTTC
>.|TRBV5-4|TRBJ2-4
CASRPGHINIQYF
TGTGCCAGCAGACCCGGACACATAAACATTCAGTACTTC
>TRBD2|TRBV27|TRBJ2-1
CASSLGRGAYNEQFF
TGTGCCAGCAGTTTGGGGCGGGGGGCATACAATGAGCAGTTCTTC
>.|TRBV5-1|TRBJ1-1
CASSLAGRGVNTEAFF
TGCGCCAGCAGCTTGGCTGGGAGGGGGGTAAACACTGAAGCTTTCTTT
>.|TRBV7-9|TRBJ2-5
CASWGREPAAPGKETQYF
TGTGCCAGCTGGGGGCGGGAGCCTGCCGCTCCGGGGAAAGAGACCCAGTACTTC
>.|TRBV28|TRBJ2-5
CASGPWYQETQYF
TGTGCCAGCGGCCCCTGGTACCAAGAGACCCAGTACTTC
>TRBD1|TRBV7-2|TRBJ2-5
CASSRGQEETQYF
TGTGCCAGCAGCCGTGGACAGGAAGAGACCCAGTACTTC